One and the same sample provided the 12 T cell receptor beta chains below, sequenced in a study of T cell responses to AZD1222 COVID-19 vaccine. Repertoires were generated with immunoSEQ multiplex PCR, while TCRdb's copy carries only in-frame clones and drops some. The sample lists around 130,000 clones, 80% to 90% occurring once. Specimen: peripheral blood, collected on day 0 of AZD1222 vaccination. The receptor set was obtained from an adult in good health.

The chain employs TRBV19 and TRBJ2-1; 9 bases are a match to TRBD2. The CDR3 spans 15 residues. Germline V gives CDR1 LNHDA, CDR2 SQIVND (reference sequence). Trimming at V came to 2 bases and at J to 8 bases, leaving 7 bases not matched to a gene. The CDR3 sequence: CASSISGRWRDEQFF. CDR3 nucleotide sequence: TGTGCCAGTAGTATAAGCGGGAGGTGGAGGGATGAGCAGTTCTTC.

The rearrangement links TRBV2 to TRBJ2-7, with D possibly TRBD1 on 7 matching bases. From germline, CDR1 is SNHLY and CDR2 FYNNEI. Trimming stripped 8 bases from V and 4 bases from J, with 15 bases between. The CDR3 has 13 residues. In DNA, the CDR3 is TGTGCCAGCGCGCGGGACAGAATTTACGAGCAGTACTTC. This gives the protein CASARDRIYEQYF.

V gene TRBV5-1 combines with J gene TRBJ1-1; 7 bases are a match to TRBD1. Germline V gives CDR1 SGHRS, CDR2 YFSETQ. V was pared by 4 bases and J by 1 base, with 7 bases of the junction left unmatched. CDR3 size: 15 residues. The CDR3 here is CASSVLTGQNTEAFF. CDR3 coding DNA: TGCGCCAGCAGCGTGCTGACAGGGCAGAACACTGAAGCTTTCTTT. The entire variable domain, with the rest obtained from reference TRBV5-1 and TRBJ1-1, is as follows: KAGVTQTPRYLIKTRGQQVTLSCSPISGHRSVSWYQQTPGQGLQFLFEYFSETQRNKGNFPGRFSGRQFSNSRSEMNVSTLELGDSALYLCASSVLTGQNTEAFFGQGTRLTVV.

The J gene is TRBJ2-3, the V gene TRBV6-2 or TRBV6-3, with no clear D. Between the trimmed V and J ends, which lost 4 bases and 2 bases, there was a span of 10 bases. The CDR3 consists of 14 residues. Germline CDR1 and CDR2: MNHEY and SVGEGT. The CDR3 region is CASSSEQNTDTQYF. The CDR3 DNA sequence: TGTGCCAGCAGTTCGGAACAGAACACAGATACGCAGTATTTT.

The J gene is TRBJ2-2, the V gene TRBV10-2, with 7 nucleotides matching TRBD1. Germline V gene data show CDR1 as WSHSY and CDR2 as SAAADI. The CDR3 loop spans 14 amino acids. The ends lost 8 bases at V and 6 bases at J; junction bases unmatched: 9. The CDR3 loop is CASYQWQGAGELFF. For the CDR3, the DNA is TGCGCCAGCTACCAATGGCAGGGGGCCGGGGAGCTGTTTTTT.

The gene calls are TRBV5-1 and TRBJ1-1; 8 bases fit TRBD1. The V segment lost 5 bases and the J segment 2 bases; nucleotides outside the gene matches: 5. CDR1 SGHRS and CDR2 YFSETQ come from the germline V gene. CDR3 length equals 14 residues. CDR3 bases: TGCGCCAGCAGTTCCGGGACAGGAAACACTGAAGCTTTCTTT. It translates to CASSSGTGNTEAFF.

This clone was detected a few times. The CDR3 bases are TGCGCCAGCAGTCCTAACGCTATGGTGAAGAGCGAGCAGTTCTTC. Translated: CASSPNAMVKSEQFF. V is TRBV4-3 and J is TRBJ2-1; D is ambiguous. The length of the CDR3 is 15 residues. V was trimmed by 6 bases and J by 10 bases, leaving 22 bases between them. Looked up from germline, CDR1 is LGHNA and CDR2 is YSLEER.

The chain combines TRBV11-3 with TRBJ2-1; possible D gene TRBD1, 8 bases. The CDR3 has 16 amino acids. V was clipped by 0 bases and J by 9 bases, with 18 bases between them. Looked up from germline, CDR1 is SGHNT and CDR2 is YENEEA. CDR3 sequence reads: CASSLEDRDYSGEQFF. The CDR3 DNA follows: TGTGCCAGCAGCTTAGAGGACAGGGACTATAGTGGTGAGCAGTTCTTC.

This chain uses TRBV20-1 with TRBJ2-7; 8 bases fit TRBD1. CDR3 length: 13 residues. Germline V lookup: CDR1 DFQATT, CDR2 SNEGSKA (reference sequence). J was trimmed by 12 bases and V by 3 bases; bases with no gene match: 13. In DNA form, the CDR3 reads TGCAGTGCTAGTCAAGCCCTCAGACAGGGGTTGTACTTC. It yields the protein CSASQALRQGLYF.

J is TRBJ1-5 and V is TRBV6-2 or TRBV6-3; no clear D gene. The V end lost 0 bases, the J end lost 7 bases, and 16 bases lay between the germline ends. The CDR3 is 16 amino acids. Germline CDR1 and CDR2: MNHEY and SVGEGT. The chain's CDR3 is CASSYSTPGRAQPQHF. DNA for the CDR3: TGTGCCAGCAGTTACTCGACTCCGGGTCGAGCGCAGCCCCAGCATTTT.

The chain joins TRBV6-4 to TRBJ2-2; 9 bases are shared with TRBD2. Germline V gives CDR1 MRHNA, CDR2 SNTAGT. This CDR3 spans 19 amino acids. The trim removed 3 bases at V and 5 bases at J, leaving 16 bases unmatched. CDR3 loop: CASSESFGGLALPTGELFF. The CDR3 nucleotides read TGTGCCAGCAGTGAGAGTTTCGGGGGACTAGCTTTGCCTACCGGGGAGCTGTTTTTT.

The rearrangement links TRBV5-6 to TRBJ2-1, with a tentative D call TRBD1 (6 bases). Looked up from germline, CDR1 is SGHDT and CDR2 is YYEEEE. Trimming shortened V by 3 bases and J by 2 bases, and 9 bases separated the two germline ends. This CDR3 spans 14 amino acids. The CDR3 coding sequence is TGTGCCAGCAGCTACACAGGGACCTACAATGAGCAGTTCTTC. Amino acids: CASSYTGTYNEQFF.